The TCR beta chain described here comes from a study of CD4+ T cells in melanoma. Study-level points and caveats: Diverse differentiation states were reported for melanoma neoantigen-specific CD4+ T cells. CD8+ T cell, macrophage and B cell function reportedly correlated with neoantigen-specific CD4+ T cells.

Profiled with immunoSEQ multiplex PCR; TCRdb holds only in-frame clones, not every one. Of about 55,000 clones in the sample, roughly two thirds were seen once. Worth noting for this clone: The antigen is unknown.

The CDR3 spans 18 residues. Germline lookup yields CDR1 GTSNPN and CDR2 SVGIG (reference sequence). V shed 0 bases and J 3 bases; nucleotides not matched to a gene: 14. The receptor was derived from a human donor with melanoma. Sequencing was carried out using tumor tissue. The J gene is TRBJ2-3, the V gene TRBV30; TRBD2 matches at 8 bases. The CDR3, as DNA: TGTGCCTGGAGTGTACAACGGCGGACAGCGGGGGTGACAGATACGCAGTATTTT. The encoded protein is CAWSVQRRTAGVTDTQYF.